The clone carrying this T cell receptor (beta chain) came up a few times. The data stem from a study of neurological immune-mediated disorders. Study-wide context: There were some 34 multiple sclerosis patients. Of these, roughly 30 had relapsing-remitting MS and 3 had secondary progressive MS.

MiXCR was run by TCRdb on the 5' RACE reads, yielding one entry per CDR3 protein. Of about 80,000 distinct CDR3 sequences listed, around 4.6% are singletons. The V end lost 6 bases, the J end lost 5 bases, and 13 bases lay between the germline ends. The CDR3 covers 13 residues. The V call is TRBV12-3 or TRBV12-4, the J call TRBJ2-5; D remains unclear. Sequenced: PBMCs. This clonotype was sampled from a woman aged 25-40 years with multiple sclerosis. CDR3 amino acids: CASSLLLRETQYF. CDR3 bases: TGTGCCAGCAGCCTCCTTCTAAGGGAGACCCAGTACTTC.